Listed here are 12 T cell receptor beta chains from one sample, sequenced in a study of cytomegalovirus exposure and HLA in healthy donors. PCR primers comprised 60 Vbeta and 13 Jbeta primers. The repertoire was sequenced with immunoSEQ multiplex PCR; TCRdb's copy has only in-frame clones and lacks some. The data contain 150,000 to 200,000 clones, approximately 77% of them singletons. The sample taken for sequencing was PBMCs. These receptors were obtained from a man aged 40-50 years in good health and CMV-seropositive.

About this clone: A junction boundary mismatches the germline segment, possibly from a read error. V gene TRBV4-1 combines with J gene TRBJ1-2; 8 nucleotides agree with TRBD1. The CDR3 contains 15 residues. Per germline, CDR1 MGHRA and CDR2 YSYEKL. CDR3 amino acids: CASSLGQGGNYGYTF. The CDR3, as DNA: TGTGCCAGCAGCCTTGGACAGGGAGGGAACTATGGCTACACCTTC.

The CDR3 here is CASSPTSGGETQYF. As DNA, the CDR3 is TGTGCCAGCAGCCCGACTAGCGGGGGGGAGACCCAGTACTTC. The chain employs TRBV11-2 and TRBJ2-5, with 13 positions matching TRBD2. Trimming took 5 bases from V and 5 from J; bases not matched to a gene: 2. Germline V CDR1 and CDR2: SGHAT, FQNNGV. The CDR3 runs to 14 residues.

A few counts support this clone. The CDR3 DNA reads as TGTGCCACCAGCAGAGAAGGAGACAAGAAGGGGGAGACCCAGTACTTC. Translating it yields CATSREGDKKGETQYF. The chain uses TRBV15 and TRBJ2-5; D is perhaps TRBD1 (5 bases). CDR1 is LNHNV and CDR2 is YYDKDF in the germline V gene (reference sequence). CDR3 length equals 16 residues. V shed 0 bases and J shed 5 bases, with 16 bases lying between them.

CDR3 DNA sequence: TGTGCCAGCAGTTACTCGATCGGGGATGGCTACACCTTC. This sequence encodes CASSYSIGDGYTF. The V and J genes are TRBV6-5 and TRBJ1-2, with D uncertain. This CDR3 contains 13 residues. Per germline, CDR1 MNHEY and CDR2 SVGAGI. The V gene lost 0 bases and the J gene lost 6 bases, with 8 bases spanning the gap.

The chain couples TRBV6-5 to TRBJ1-2; D is unclear. The CDR3 consists of 13 residues. V lost 0 bases and J 8 bases, leaving 10 bases between the germline ends. Germline CDR1 MNHEY, CDR2 SVGAGI. The CDR3 loop reads CASSYSPGSGYTF. In nucleotides, the CDR3 is TGTGCCAGCAGTTACTCCCCAGGTTCCGGCTACACCTTC.

On this clone: The final CDR3 position lacks the conserved phenylalanine or tryptophan, pointing to a likely read error. V is TRBV6-6 and J is TRBJ1-4; 11 bases are shared with TRBD1. The J segment lost 6 bases and the V segment lost 5 bases, leaving 5 bases of the junction unmatched. The CDR3 has 15 residues. The germline V gene has CDR1 MNHNY and CDR2 SVGAGI (reference sequence). CDR3 residues: CASSGPGQGDEKLFS. The DNA of the CDR3 is TGTGCCAGCAGTGGACCGGGACAGGGGGATGAAAAACTGTTTTCT.

The chain is built from TRBV6-6 and TRBJ2-2; 14 nucleotides line up with TRBD2. The CDR3 length is 16 residues. Germline V gene data show CDR1 as MNHNY and CDR2 as SVGAGI (reference sequence). J gave up 6 bases and V 7 bases, and 7 bases lay outside the gene matches. The CDR3 reads CASNLRLAGGAGELFF. CDR3 nucleotides: TGTGCCAGCAACTTAAGACTAGCGGGAGGGGCCGGGGAGCTGTTTTTT.

This rearrangement joins TRBV18 to TRBJ2-2; 9 nucleotides line up with TRBD2. CDR1 and CDR2 (germline): KGHSH, LQKENI. The junction had 9 bases not matched to a gene; V was cut back by 6 bases and J by 7 bases. The CDR3 length is 15 residues. This chain's CDR3 is CASSPGTSRYGELFF. CDR3 sequence (DNA): TGTGCCAGCTCTCCCGGGACTAGCAGATACGGGGAGCTGTTTTTT.

The rearrangement uses TRBV18 and TRBJ1-5, with 9 bases lining up with TRBD1. Looked up from germline, CDR1 is KGHSH and CDR2 is LQKENI. V shed 6 bases and J 0 bases; nucleotides not matched to a gene: 9. CDR3 length equals 17 residues. The CDR3 bases are TGTGCCAGCTCCTCGGGGACAGGGAGATATAGCAATCAGCCCCAGCATTTT. Protein: CASSSGTGRYSNQPQHF.

This chain joins TRBV4-3 and TRBJ2-7; no firm D call. The CDR3 spans 16 residues. V lost 4 bases to trimming and J lost 3 bases, with 19 bases between them. Germline CDR1 LGHNA, CDR2 YSLEER. CDR3 in amino acids: CASSPKSFGDYYEQYF. Here the CDR3 DNA reads TGCGCCAGCAGCCCAAAGTCGTTCGGAGATTACTACGAGCAGTACTTC.

This chain connects TRBV21-1 to TRBJ2-7; the table gives TRBD1 as D, unverified against the DNA. TRBV21-1 is deemed a pseudogene. The CDR3 runs to 18 residues. The CDR3 nucleotides read TGTGCCCTGGGGTGGGGGACAGGCCTTGAACCGGGGCGGGGCGAGCAGTACTTC. Translation: CALGWGTGLEPGRGEQYF.

The sample holds a few counts of this clone. The chain uses TRBV5-1 and TRBJ2-7, with 7 bases aligning to TRBD1. This CDR3 contains 13 residues. With V trimmed by 3 bases and J by 2 bases, 2 bases remained unmatched. Germline loops: CDR1 SGHRS, CDR2 YFSETQ. DNA of the CDR3: TGCGCCAGCAGCTCCGGGACAGCCTACGAGCAGTACTTC. Protein: CASSSGTAYEQYF.